Shown below are 7 T cell receptor beta chains from a single sample sequenced in a study of cytomegalovirus exposure and HLA in healthy donors. In the PCR, 60 Vbeta and 13 Jbeta primers were used. Data came from immunoSEQ multiplex PCR; TCRdb stores just in-frame clones and leaves some out. The sample includes 150,000 to 200,000 clones, 84% seen only once; the top ten take approximately 0.26%. The specimen sequenced was PBMCs. These receptors were taken from a boy younger than 18 in good health and CMV-seronegative.

The chain joins TRBV7-9 to TRBJ1-1, with D possibly TRBD1 on 6 matching bases. The CDR3 is 15 amino acids. Germline V gives CDR1 SEHNR, CDR2 FQNEAQ (reference sequence). Trimming cost V 0 bases and J 11 bases, with 19 bases left between them. This chain's CDR3 is CASSLASPGDILAFF. The CDR3 DNA reads TGTGCCAGCAGCTTAGCGTCCCCAGGGGATATATTGGCTTTCTTT.

The chain has TRBV2 and TRBJ2-7; 11 bases are shared with TRBD1. V was pared by 4 bases and J by 5 bases, with 7 bases of the junction left unmatched. The germline V gene has CDR1 SNHLY and CDR2 FYNNEI. This CDR3 contains 15 residues. The chain's CDR3 is CASSGGGQGGDEQYF. The CDR3 DNA reads TGTGCCAGCAGTGGGGGGGGACAGGGGGGAGACGAGCAGTACTTC.

A remark on this clone: At the DNA level, this CDR3 is encoded by other sequences in the same sample as well. The chain recombines TRBV7-9 with TRBJ2-1, with TRBD2 identical over 14 bases. The CDR3 is 17 amino acids. V lost 3 bases, J lost 4 bases, and 5 bases stayed unmatched. Germline CDR1 and CDR2: SEHNR and FQNEAQ (reference sequence). CDR3 loop: CASSLGGLAGVYNEQFF. In nucleotides, the CDR3 is TGTGCCAGCAGCTTGGGGGGACTAGCGGGAGTTTACAATGAGCAGTTCTTC.

The chain recombines TRBV29-1 with TRBJ2-7, with 9 bases aligning to TRBD2. The CDR3 extends over 15 amino acids. CDR1 is SQVTM and CDR2 is ANQGSEA in the germline V gene. V was clipped by 0 bases and J by 6 bases; unmatched bases: 9. CDR3 sequence: CSVEDPAGGPGEQYF. The CDR3 region has the DNA TGCAGCGTTGAAGATCCGGCGGGAGGGCCGGGCGAGCAGTACTTC.

A single count supports this clone. The chain has TRBV7-3 and TRBJ2-2; 9 nucleotides match TRBD1. The V gene's germline CDR1 is SGHTA and CDR2 FQGTGA. CDR3 length: 14 amino acids. V shed 5 bases and J 7 bases; nucleotides not matched to a gene: 5. The CDR3 spells CASSTGTGSGELFF. The CDR3 DNA sequence: TGTGCCAGCAGCACCGGGACAGGGAGCGGGGAGCTGTTTTTT.

The J gene is TRBJ2-1, the V gene TRBV5-5, with D uncertain. The germline V and J ends were trimmed by 2 bases and 2 bases, with 8 bases remaining between them. The V gene's germline CDR1 is SGHKS and CDR2 YYEKEE (reference sequence). The CDR3 length is 14 residues. CDR3 in amino acids: CASSLGGAYNEQFF. DNA for the CDR3: TGTGCCAGCAGCTTAGGCGGAGCCTACAATGAGCAGTTCTTC.

The J gene is TRBJ2-6, the V gene TRBV4-3; D is perhaps TRBD1 (7 bases). The CDR3 extends over 18 amino acids. Trimming removed 2 bases from V and 1 base from J, with 15 bases in between. Germline V gives CDR1 LGHNA, CDR2 YSLEER. CDR3 loop: CASSQWGRGDSGANVLTF. The CDR3 DNA sequence: TGCGCCAGCAGCCAATGGGGCAGGGGGGATTCTGGGGCCAACGTCCTGACTTTC.